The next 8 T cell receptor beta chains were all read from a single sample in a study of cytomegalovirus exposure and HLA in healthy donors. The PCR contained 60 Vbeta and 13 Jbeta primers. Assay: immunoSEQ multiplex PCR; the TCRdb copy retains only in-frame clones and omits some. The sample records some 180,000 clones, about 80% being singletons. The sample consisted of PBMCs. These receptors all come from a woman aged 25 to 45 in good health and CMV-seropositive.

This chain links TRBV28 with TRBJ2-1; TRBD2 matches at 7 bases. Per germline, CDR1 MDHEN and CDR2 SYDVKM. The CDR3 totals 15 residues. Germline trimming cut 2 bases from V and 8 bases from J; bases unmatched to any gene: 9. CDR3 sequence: CASSLHGREGHEQFF. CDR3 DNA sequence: TGTGCCAGCAGTTTACATGGTAGGGAGGGTCATGAGCAGTTCTTC.

CDR3 region: CASSDVGTVDYGYTF. Here the CDR3 DNA reads TGTGCCAGCAGTGACGTTGGTACGGTGGACTATGGCTACACCTTC. The chain joins TRBV2 to TRBJ1-2; D not resolved. The V end lost 3 bases, the J end lost 3 bases, and 14 bases lay between the germline ends. The CDR3 is 15 amino acids. The V gene's germline CDR1 is SNHLY and CDR2 FYNNEI.

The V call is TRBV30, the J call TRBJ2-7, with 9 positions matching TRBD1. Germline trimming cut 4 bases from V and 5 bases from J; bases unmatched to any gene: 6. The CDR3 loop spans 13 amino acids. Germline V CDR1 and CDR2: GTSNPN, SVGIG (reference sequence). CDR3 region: CAWKGTGFHEQYF. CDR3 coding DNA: TGTGCCTGGAAAGGGACAGGGTTCCACGAGCAGTACTTC.

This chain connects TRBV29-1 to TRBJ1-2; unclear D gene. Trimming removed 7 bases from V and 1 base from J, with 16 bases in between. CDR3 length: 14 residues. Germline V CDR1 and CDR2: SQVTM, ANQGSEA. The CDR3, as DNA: TGCAGCGCCCTTCAGGTGAAGTTTAACTATGGCTACACCTTC. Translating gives CSALQVKFNYGYTF.

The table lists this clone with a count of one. As DNA, the CDR3 is TGTGCCAGCAGCTTAGTAAAGGACATATGGCTGAACACTGAAGCTTTCTTT. Translation gives CASSLVKDIWLNTEAFF. The genes are TRBV7-2 and TRBJ1-1; perhaps TRBD1 as D (5 bases). Trimming took off 1 base at V and 0 bases at J, with 15 bases between the two ends. This CDR3 contains 17 residues. The V gene's germline CDR1 is SGHTA and CDR2 FQGNSA.

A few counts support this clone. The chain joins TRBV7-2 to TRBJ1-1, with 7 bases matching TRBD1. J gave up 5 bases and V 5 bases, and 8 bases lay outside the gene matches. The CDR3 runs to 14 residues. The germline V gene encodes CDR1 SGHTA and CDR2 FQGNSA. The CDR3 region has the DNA TGTGCCAGCAGCACCCGGACAGGTAGAACTGAAGCTTTCTTT. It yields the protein CASSTRTGRTEAFF. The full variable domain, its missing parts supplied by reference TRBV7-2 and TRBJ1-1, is GAGVSQSPSNKVTEKGKDVELRCDPISGHTALYWYRQSLGQGLEFLIYFQGNSAPDKSGLPSDRFSAERTGGSVSTLTIQRTQQEDSAVYLCASSTRTGRTEAFFGQGTRLTVV.

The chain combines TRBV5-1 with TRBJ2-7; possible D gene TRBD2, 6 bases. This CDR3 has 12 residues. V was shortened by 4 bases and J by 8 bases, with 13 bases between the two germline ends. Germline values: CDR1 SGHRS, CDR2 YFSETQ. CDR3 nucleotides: TGCGCCAGCAGCCCAGGGACTTTAAAGCAGTACTTC. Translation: CASSPGTLKQYF. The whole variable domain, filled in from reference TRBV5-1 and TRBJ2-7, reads KAGVTQTPRYLIKTRGQQVTLSCSPISGHRSVSWYQQTPGQGLQFLFEYFSETQRNKGNFPGRFSGRQFSNSRSEMNVSTLELGDSALYLCASSPGTLKQYFGPGTRLTVT.

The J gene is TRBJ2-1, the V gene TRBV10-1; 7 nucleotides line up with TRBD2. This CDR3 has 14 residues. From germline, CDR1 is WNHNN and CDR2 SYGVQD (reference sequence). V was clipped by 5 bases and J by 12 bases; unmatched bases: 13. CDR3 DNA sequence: TGCGCCAGCAGTCAGAGCGGGGACGTGGGGAGGCAGTTCTTC. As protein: CASSQSGDVGRQFF.